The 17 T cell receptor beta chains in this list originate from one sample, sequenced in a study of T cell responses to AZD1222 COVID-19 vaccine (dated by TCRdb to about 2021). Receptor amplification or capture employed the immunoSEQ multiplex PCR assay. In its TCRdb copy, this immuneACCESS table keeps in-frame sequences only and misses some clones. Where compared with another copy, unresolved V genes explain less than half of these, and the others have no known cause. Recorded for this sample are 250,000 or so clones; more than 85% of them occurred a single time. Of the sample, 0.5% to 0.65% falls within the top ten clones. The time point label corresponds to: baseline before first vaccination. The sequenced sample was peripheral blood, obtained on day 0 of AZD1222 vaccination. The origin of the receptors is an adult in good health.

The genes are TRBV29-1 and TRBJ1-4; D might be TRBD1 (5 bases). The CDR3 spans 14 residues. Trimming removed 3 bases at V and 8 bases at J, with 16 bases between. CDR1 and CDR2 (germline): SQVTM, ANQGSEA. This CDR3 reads CSVDVIEGPEKLFF. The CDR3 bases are TGCAGCGTTGATGTTATTGAGGGGCCGGAAAAACTGTTTTTT.

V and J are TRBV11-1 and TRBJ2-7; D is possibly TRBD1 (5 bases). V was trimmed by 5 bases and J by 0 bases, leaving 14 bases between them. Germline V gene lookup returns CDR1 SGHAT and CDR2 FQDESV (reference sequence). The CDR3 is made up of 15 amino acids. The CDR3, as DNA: TGTGCCAGCAGCCCAGATTGGCAGGGCTCCTACGAGCAGTACTTC. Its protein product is CASSPDWQGSYEQYF.

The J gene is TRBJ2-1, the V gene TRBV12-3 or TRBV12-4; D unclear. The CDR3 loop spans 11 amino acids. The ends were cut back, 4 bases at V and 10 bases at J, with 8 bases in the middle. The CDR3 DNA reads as TGTGCCAGCAGTTCCGAAGGGGAGCAGTTCTTC. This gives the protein CASSSEGEQFF.

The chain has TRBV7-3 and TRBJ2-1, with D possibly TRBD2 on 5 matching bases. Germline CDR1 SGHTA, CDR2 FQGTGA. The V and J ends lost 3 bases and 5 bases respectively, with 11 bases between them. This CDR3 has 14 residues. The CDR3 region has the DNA TGTGCCAGCAGCTTTCGGGGATCTCACAATGAGCAGTTCTTC. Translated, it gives CASSFRGSHNEQFF.

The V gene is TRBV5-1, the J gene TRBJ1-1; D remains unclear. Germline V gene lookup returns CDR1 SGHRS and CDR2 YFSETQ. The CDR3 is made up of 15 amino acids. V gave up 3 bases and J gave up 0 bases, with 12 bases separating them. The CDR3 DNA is TGCGCCAGCAGCTCGGGAGGGTCCATGAACACTGAAGCTTTCTTT. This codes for CASSSGGSMNTEAFF. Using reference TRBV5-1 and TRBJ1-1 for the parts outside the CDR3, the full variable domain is KAGVTQTPRYLIKTRGQQVTLSCSPISGHRSVSWYQQTPGQGLQFLFEYFSETQRNKGNFPGRFSGRQFSNSRSEMNVSTLELGDSALYLCASSSGGSMNTEAFFGQGTRLTVV.

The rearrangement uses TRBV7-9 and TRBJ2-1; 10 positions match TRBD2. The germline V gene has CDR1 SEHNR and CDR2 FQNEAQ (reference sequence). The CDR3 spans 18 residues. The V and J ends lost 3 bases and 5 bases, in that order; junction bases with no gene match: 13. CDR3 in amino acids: CASSLEGGTSGADNEQFF. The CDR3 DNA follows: TGTGCCAGCAGCTTGGAGGGGGGAACTAGCGGGGCCGACAATGAGCAGTTCTTC.

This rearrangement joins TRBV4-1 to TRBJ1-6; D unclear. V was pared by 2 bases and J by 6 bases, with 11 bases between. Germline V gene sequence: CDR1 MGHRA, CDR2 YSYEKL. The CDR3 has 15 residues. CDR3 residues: CASSQRPAGNSPLHF. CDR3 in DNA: TGCGCCAGCAGCCAACGTCCAGCCGGTAATTCACCCCTCCACTTT.

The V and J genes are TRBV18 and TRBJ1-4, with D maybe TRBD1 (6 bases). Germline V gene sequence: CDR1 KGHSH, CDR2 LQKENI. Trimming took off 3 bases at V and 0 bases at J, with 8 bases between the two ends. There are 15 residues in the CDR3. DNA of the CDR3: TGTGCCAGCTCACCTCAGGGGCCAACTAATGAAAAACTGTTTTTT. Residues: CASSPQGPTNEKLFF.

The CDR3 DNA follows: TGTGCCTGTGGGTCTCCGGGACAGGGAGCTTTCTTT. Translation gives CACGSPGQGAFF. The J gene is TRBJ1-1, the V gene TRBV30; 9 nucleotides align to TRBD1. This CDR3 comprises 12 residues. Germline CDR1 GTSNPN, CDR2 SVGIG (reference sequence). Unmatched junction bases numbered 9, after V lost 6 bases and J lost 10 bases.

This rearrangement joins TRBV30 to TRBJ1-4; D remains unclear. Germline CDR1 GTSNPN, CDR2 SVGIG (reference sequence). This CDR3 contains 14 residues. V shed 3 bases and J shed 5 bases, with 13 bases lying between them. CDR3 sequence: CAWSRGSSNEKLFF. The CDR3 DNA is TGTGCCTGGAGCCGAGGGAGCTCGAATGAAAAACTGTTTTTT.

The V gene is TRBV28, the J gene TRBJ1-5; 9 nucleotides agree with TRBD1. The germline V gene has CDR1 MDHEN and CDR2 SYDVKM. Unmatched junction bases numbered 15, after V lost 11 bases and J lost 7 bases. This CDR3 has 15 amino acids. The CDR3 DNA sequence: TGTGCCGCAGGGACAGGGCCCTCTGTTGGGCAGCCCCAGCATTTT. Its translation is CAAGTGPSVGQPQHF.

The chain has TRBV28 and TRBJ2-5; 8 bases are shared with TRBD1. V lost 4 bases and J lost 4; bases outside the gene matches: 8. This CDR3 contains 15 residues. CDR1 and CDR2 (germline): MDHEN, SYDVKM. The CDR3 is CASSSRTGLRETQYF. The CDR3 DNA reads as TGTGCCAGCAGTTCCCGGACAGGGCTCCGAGAGACCCAGTACTTC.

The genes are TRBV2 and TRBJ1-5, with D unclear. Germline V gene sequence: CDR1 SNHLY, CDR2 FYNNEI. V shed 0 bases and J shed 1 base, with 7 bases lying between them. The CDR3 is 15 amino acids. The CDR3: CASSEALRSNQPQHF. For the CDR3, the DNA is TGTGCCAGCAGTGAAGCGCTTCGAAGCAATCAGCCCCAGCATTTT.

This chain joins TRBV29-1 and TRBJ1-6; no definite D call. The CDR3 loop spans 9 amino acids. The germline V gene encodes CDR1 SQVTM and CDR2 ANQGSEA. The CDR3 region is CRRGSPLHF. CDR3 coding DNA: TGCAGAAGAGGTTCACCCCTCCACTTT.

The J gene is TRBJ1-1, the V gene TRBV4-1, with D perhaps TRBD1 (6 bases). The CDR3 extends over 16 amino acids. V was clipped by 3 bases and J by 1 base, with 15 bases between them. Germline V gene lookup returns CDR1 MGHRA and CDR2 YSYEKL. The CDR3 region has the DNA TGCGCCAGCAGCCACGCTTATGGGGGCCAGAACACTGAAGCTTTCTTT. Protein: CASSHAYGGQNTEAFF.

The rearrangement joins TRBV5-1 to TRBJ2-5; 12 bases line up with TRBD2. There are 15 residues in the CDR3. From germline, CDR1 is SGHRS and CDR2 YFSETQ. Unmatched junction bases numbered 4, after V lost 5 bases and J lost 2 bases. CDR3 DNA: TGCGCCAGCAGTCTAGGGACTAGCGGGCAAGAGACCCAGTACTTC. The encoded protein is CASSLGTSGQETQYF.

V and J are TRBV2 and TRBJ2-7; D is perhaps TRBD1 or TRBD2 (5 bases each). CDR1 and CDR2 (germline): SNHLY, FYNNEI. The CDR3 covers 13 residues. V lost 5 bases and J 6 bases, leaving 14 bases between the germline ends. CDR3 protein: CASSTRDVTEQYF. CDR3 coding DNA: TGTGCCAGCAGTACCCGGGACGTGACCGAGCAGTACTTC.